This T cell receptor beta chain derives from a study of cytomegalovirus exposure and HLA in healthy donors. Whole-study findings and limits: The study listed under 200 cytomegalovirus-associated TCR beta chains.

With respect to this clone: The antigen remains unidentified.

The CDR3 is 13 residues long. The V gene's germline CDR1 is SGHNT and CDR2 YENEEA. V lost 0 bases and J 8 bases, leaving 8 bases between the germline ends. Researchers ran the PCR with 60 Vbeta and 13 Jbeta primers. Sequencing was performed with immunoSEQ multiplex PCR; in TCRdb, only in-frame clones are kept and a portion is missing. Counted here are 50,000 to 55,000 clones, roughly four fifths occurring once; the ten biggest clones make up roughly 2.4%. Sequencing was performed on PBMCs. This TCR was recovered from a boy between 10 and 17 years old in good health and CMV-seropositive. The chain joins TRBV11-3 to TRBJ2-1, with D hard to call. The DNA of the CDR3 is TGTGCCAGCAGCTTAGATCATCGGGATGAGCAGTTCTTC. It yields the protein CASSLDHRDEQFF.